Sequencing of this T cell receptor (beta chain) was carried out in a study of blood T cells in healthy people across ages. Overall study findings and caveats: It was held that the diversity estimates obtained from one million T cells were underestimates.

A sample-barcoded 5' primer and a J-beta primer mix were used in a second PCR of about 7 to 12 cycles. TCRdb reprocessed the 5' RACE reads with MiXCR, giving one entry per CDR3 protein. The data hold 700,000 or so distinct CDR3 sequences, with about 20% observed a single time. Trimming cost V 0 bases and J 4 bases, with 22 bases left between them. The CDR3 is 19 amino acids. Germline loops: CDR1 SGHKS, CDR2 YYEKEE (reference sequence). Worth noting for this clonotype: The antigen remains undetermined.

Per sample, a minimum of 6 million PBMCs were isolated. Material for sequencing was blood. This TCR came from a man between 65 and 80 years old in good health. This chain connects TRBV5-5 to TRBJ1-4, with a tentative D call TRBD1 (5 bases). CDR3 nucleotides: TGTGCCAGCAGCTTGGAGGTGACAGCCCGCTCCCTTATTAATGAAAAACTGTTTTTT. Translation gives CASSLEVTARSLINEKLFF.